Below, 23 T cell receptor beta chains from the same sample are listed, as sequenced in a study of blood T cells in healthy people across ages. A J-beta primer mix and a sample-barcoded 5' primer were used in a second PCR of roughly 7 to 12 cycles. TCRdb independently ran MiXCR on the 5' RACE reads; one entry per CDR3 protein. Of 800,000 to 950,000 distinct CDR3 sequences in the sample, 36% were seen once. Sequencing input: blood. The receptors stem from a man aged 18 to 30 in good health.

The rearrangement uses TRBV7-9 and TRBJ2-3; TRBD1 matches 9 bases. The germline V gene encodes CDR1 SEHNR and CDR2 FQNEAQ (reference sequence). This CDR3 has 14 residues. V lost 5 bases, J lost 4 bases, and 4 bases stayed unmatched. CDR3 DNA: TGTGCCAGCAGCCGGACAGGGGATCCAGATACGCAGTATTTT. Its translation: CASSRTGDPDTQYF. Using reference TRBV7-9 and TRBJ2-3 for the parts outside the CDR3, the full variable domain is DTGVSQNPRHKITKRGQNVTFRCDPISEHNRLYWYRQTLGQGPEFLTYFQNEAQLEKSRLLSDRFSAERPKGSFSTLEIQRTEQGDSAMYLCASSRTGDPDTQYFGPGTRLTVL.

V gene TRBV4-3 combines with J gene TRBJ2-4, with unresolved D. Judging by the DNA end, TRBJ2-5 fits better; the J call may be wrong. Germline CDR1 reads LGHNA; CDR2 reads YSLEER. The length of the CDR3 is 17 residues. The CDR3 nucleotides are TGCGCCAGCAGCCAAGAGGCGCCCTCCCCTTACCAAGAGACCCAGTACTTC. It yields the protein CASSQEAPSPYQETQYF.

This chain connects TRBV20-1 to TRBJ2-6; D possibly corresponds to TRBD1 (6 bases). The germline CDR1 and CDR2 sequences are DFQATT and SNEGSKA (reference sequence). CDR3 length: 17 residues. The germline V and J ends were trimmed by 0 bases and 1 base, with 13 bases remaining between them. The CDR3: CSAREGHTQSGANVLTF. The CDR3 bases are TGCAGTGCTAGAGAGGGACATACCCAATCTGGGGCCAACGTCCTGACTTTC.

This chain joins TRBV19 and TRBJ2-3; D may be TRBD1 or TRBD2 (6 bases each). Looked up from germline, CDR1 is LNHDA and CDR2 is SQIVND (reference sequence). V lost 11 bases to trimming and J lost 2 bases, with 14 bases between them. This CDR3 region has 13 residues. The CDR3 DNA reads as TGTGCCCCCTTGGGGGGCTACACAGATACGCAGTATTTT. Encoded protein: CAPLGGYTDTQYF.

The CDR3 nucleotides read TGTGCCAGCAGTGATGGAGGTTCGATCACTGAAGCTTTCTTT. This sequence encodes CASSDGGSITEAFF. V gene TRBV25-1 combines with J gene TRBJ1-1; no firm D call. Trimming shortened V by 3 bases and J by 4 bases, and 12 bases separated the two germline ends. The CDR3 sequence is 14 residues long. The germline V gene encodes CDR1 MGHDK and CDR2 SYGVNS.

The V and J genes are TRBV5-1 and TRBJ2-3, with D maybe TRBD2 (6 bases). This CDR3 is built from 17 residues. Trimming took off 1 base at V and 6 bases at J, with 21 bases between the two ends. The V gene's germline CDR1 is SGHRS and CDR2 YFSETQ. This chain's CDR3 is CASSLKSSEYIMDTQYF. CDR3 in DNA: TGCGCCAGCAGCTTGAAGTCTAGCGAGTATATCATGGATACGCAGTATTTT.

The chain employs TRBV4-2 and TRBJ1-2; D is undetermined. The V and J ends lost 0 bases and 8 bases respectively, with 19 bases between them. Germline V lookup: CDR1 LGHNA, CDR2 YNFKEQ. This CDR3 spans 16 amino acids. In DNA, the CDR3 is TGTGCCAGCAGCCAAGATCCCGCGGCGGCGACCCAAGGCTACACCTTC. Its translation is CASSQDPAAATQGYTF.

This sequence joins TRBV6-2 or TRBV6-3 and TRBJ2-1; D remains ambiguous. The CDR3 is 12 residues long. Per germline, CDR1 MNHEY and CDR2 SVGEGT. The V end lost 2 bases, the J end lost 10 bases, and 9 bases lay between the germline ends. For the CDR3, the DNA is TGTGCCAGCAGTTACGACCGGTGGGAGCAGTTCTTC. Protein sequence: CASSYDRWEQFF.

The chain employs TRBV20-1 and TRBJ2-7, with 8 bases matching TRBD2. The CDR3 runs 17 residues. With V trimmed by 0 bases and J by 7 bases, 17 bases remained unmatched. Germline V CDR1 and CDR2: DFQATT, SNEGSKA (reference sequence). DNA for the CDR3: TGCAGTGCTAGAGATCTCGAGGCGGGGGGCCTCTACAATGAGCAGTACTTC. This sequence encodes CSARDLEAGGLYNEQYF.

Comments on this clonotype: A read error may produce the germline difference seen at one junction end. The chain carries TRBV3-1 and TRBJ2-4; 8 bases match TRBD2. CDR3 length equals 15 residues. Germline CDR1 and CDR2: LGHDT and YNNKEL (reference sequence). This CDR3 reads CGSSQDAGGYNEQYF. Written as DNA, the CDR3 is TGTGGCAGCAGCCAAGATGCGGGAGGTTACAATGAGCAGTACTTC.

This clonotype came up a few times. The chain couples TRBV12-3 or TRBV12-4 to TRBJ2-5; D remains ambiguous. The CDR3 has 14 residues. Trimming left V 5 bases short and J 2 bases short, with 12 bases between. The CDR3 DNA follows: TGTGCCAGCAGTGTGTCCGGTACTCAAGAGACCCAGTACTTC. Protein sequence: CASSVSGTQETQYF.

The V and J genes are TRBV5-6 and TRBJ2-7; tentatively, D is TRBD1 (6 bases). The CDR3 is made up of 13 amino acids. Trimming pared 0 bases from V and 9 bases from J, leaving 13 bases between. From germline, CDR1 is SGHDT and CDR2 YYEEEE. CDR3 in amino acids: CASSLGPQGLQYF. The DNA for the CDR3 is TGTGCCAGCAGCTTGGGTCCTCAGGGGCTGCAGTACTTC.

The chain joins TRBV20-1 to TRBJ1-2; D may be TRBD1 (5 bases). Trimming cost V 6 bases and J 1 base, with 21 bases left between them. Germline values: CDR1 DFQATT, CDR2 SNEGSKA (reference sequence). This CDR3 has 16 residues. CDR3 in amino acids: CSARGPLGTVNYGYTF. In nucleotides, the CDR3 is TGCAGTGCCCGAGGCCCGTTAGGGACGGTTAACTATGGCTACACCTTC.

The chain has TRBV29-1 and TRBJ2-1; possibly TRBD2 for D (5 bases). The CDR3 totals 13 residues. V was clipped by 8 bases and J by 0 bases, with 11 bases between them. The germline gives CDR1 SQVTM, CDR2 ANQGSEA. The CDR3 loop reads CSIDGSSYNEQFF. The CDR3 bases are TGCAGCATCGATGGGAGCTCCTACAATGAGCAGTTCTTC.

This chain connects TRBV12-3 or TRBV12-4 to TRBJ2-7, with 10 bases fitting TRBD1. The CDR3 sequence is 15 residues long. J lost 7 bases, V lost 6 bases, and 12 bases had no gene match. The CDR3 DNA sequence: TGTGCCAGCAGCTCCGGACAGGGGGTGAGGAATGAGCAGTACTTC. This encodes CASSSGQGVRNEQYF.

The chain joins TRBV5-6 to TRBJ2-1; 9 nucleotides match TRBD2. The CDR3 sequence is 15 residues long. V lost 5 bases and J lost 5; bases outside the gene matches: 8. The germline gives CDR1 SGHDT, CDR2 YYEEEE. The CDR3 DNA follows: TGTGCCAGCAGGGAGAGGCTAGCGGGGAACAATGAGCAGTTCTTC. Its protein product is CASRERLAGNNEQFF.

The chain has TRBV20-1 and TRBJ2-1; 9 nucleotides match TRBD2. Germline CDR1 DFQATT, CDR2 SNEGSKA (reference sequence). J gave up 3 bases and V 0 bases, and 9 bases lay outside the gene matches. The CDR3 spans 17 residues. The CDR3 loop is CSARDAQRGAYYNEQFF. In nucleotides, the CDR3 is TGCAGTGCTAGAGATGCACAGCGGGGGGCGTACTACAATGAGCAGTTCTTC.

Only a few counts were recorded for this clonotype. The chain uses TRBV9 and TRBJ1-5; no firm D call. The CDR3 loop spans 15 amino acids. Trimming removed 4 bases from V and 3 bases from J, with 14 bases in between. Per germline, CDR1 SGDLS and CDR2 YYNGEE. As DNA, the CDR3 is TGTGCCAGCAGCCGATTTGTGGGTGACAATCAGCCCCAGCATTTT. Amino acid sequence: CASSRFVGDNQPQHF.

There are a few counts of this clonotype. The genes are TRBV9 and TRBJ2-3; D not certain. Looked up from germline, CDR1 is SGDLS and CDR2 is YYNGEE. The ends were cut back, 0 bases at V and 6 bases at J, with 14 bases in the middle. This CDR3 contains 15 residues. CDR3 sequence (DNA): TGTGCCAGCAGCGTAGGTGGAGAAATTCGCGATACGCAGTATTTT. The encoded protein is CASSVGGEIRDTQYF.

This clonotype was observed once. The rearrangement links TRBV5-6 to TRBJ2-2; D unclear. The CDR3 is 16 residues long. Germline values: CDR1 SGHDT, CDR2 YYEEEE. V dropped 3 bases and J dropped 1 base, with 13 bases sitting between them. CDR3 sequence: CASSYFRPENTGELFF. The CDR3 coding sequence is TGTGCCAGCAGCTACTTCCGGCCGGAGAACACCGGGGAGCTGTTTTTT.

This sequence joins TRBV12-3 or TRBV12-4 and TRBJ2-6; 9 bases line up with TRBD1. The CDR3 has 17 residues. V was pared by 6 bases and J by 0 bases, with 6 bases of the junction left unmatched. CDR3 in DNA: TGTGCCAGCAGCGAGACAGGGGGTAGCTCTGGGGCCAACGTCCTGACTTTC. Translating it yields CASSETGGSSGANVLTF.

Only a few counts were recorded for this clonotype. The CDR3 region is CASINRQSYGYTF. The CDR3, as DNA: TGTGCCAGCATCAACCGACAGAGCTATGGCTACACCTTC. This rearrangement joins TRBV7-9 to TRBJ1-2, with D possibly being TRBD1 (5 bases). Trimming removed 7 bases at V and 4 bases at J, with 13 bases between. CDR3 length: 13 amino acids. CDR1 is SEHNR and CDR2 is FQNEAQ in the germline V gene (reference sequence).

The genes are TRBV2 and TRBJ2-5, with D tentatively TRBD1 (6 bases). The germline V gene has CDR1 SNHLY and CDR2 FYNNEI. Trimming left V 6 bases short and J 11 bases short, with 25 bases between. CDR3 length equals 15 residues. CDR3 DNA: TGTGCCAGCAGCTCCGGGACATCGTATGACAATGAGCAGTACTTC. Translated, it gives CASSSGTSYDNEQYF.